One and the same sample provided the 18 T cell receptor beta chains below, sequenced in a study of vaccination effects on CD4 cells after COVID-19. These receptors have no identified antigens. With the ViraFEST assay, the study expanded antigen-specific CD4+ T cells using viral peptide pools, then sequenced them. Researchers isolated CD4+ T cells once ten to eleven days of culture had elapsed. Nobody among the vaccine recipients had prior SARS-CoV-2 infection (nucleocapsid antibodies were negative). Assay: immunoSEQ multiplex PCR; the TCRdb copy retains only in-frame clones and omits some. The sample includes about 63,000 clones, about 79% seen only once; the top ten take around 3.8%. The specimen comprised CD4+ T cells from PBMCs cultured with HCoV-OC43 spike peptides, sampled before COVID-19 vaccination. Stated subset: HCoV-OC43 spike overlapping peptide pool stimulation. These receptor sequences come from a human donor who received a COVID-19 vaccine.

J is TRBJ2-1 and V is TRBV5-5; D is possibly TRBD1 (6 bases). The V end lost 9 bases, the J end lost 0 bases, and 10 bases lay between the germline ends. This CDR3 has 13 amino acids. CDR1 SGHKS and CDR2 YYEKEE come from the germline V gene (reference sequence). The DNA of the CDR3 is TGTGCCACCGAGGACAGCTCCTACAATGAGCAGTTCTTC. Protein product: CATEDSSYNEQFF.

The rearrangement uses TRBV4-1 and TRBJ2-2, with TRBD2 matching 10 bases. In germline, CDR1 is MGHRA, CDR2 YSYEKL. The CDR3 spans 17 residues. The ends lost 3 bases at V and 3 bases at J; junction bases unmatched: 7. This CDR3 reads CASSQASGGADTGELFF. DNA for the CDR3: TGCGCCAGCAGCCAGGCCAGCGGGGGGGCGGACACCGGGGAGCTGTTTTTT.

The chain uses TRBV28 and TRBJ1-5; no firm D call. Germline V gene lookup returns CDR1 MDHEN and CDR2 SYDVKM. The CDR3 has 12 amino acids. V lost 6 bases and J 6 bases, leaving 9 bases between the germline ends. CDR3 protein: CASSPFLQPQHF. The CDR3 DNA sequence: TGTGCCAGCAGCCCCTTTCTTCAGCCCCAGCATTTT.

This clone was seen more than once but under ten times. The rearrangement links TRBV2 to TRBJ1-5; D is uncertain. Germline CDR1 is SNHLY and CDR2 is FYNNEI. V lost 6 bases and J lost 4, with 13 bases in between. The CDR3 length is 14 residues. CDR3: CASRGTYENQPQHF. The CDR3 region has the DNA TGTGCCAGCAGGGGAACTTACGAGAATCAGCCCCAGCATTTT.

This clone was picked up one time. V usage is TRBV24-1 and J usage is TRBJ1-3; D is unresolved. CDR1 is KGHDR and CDR2 is SFDVKD in the germline V gene. The length of the CDR3 is 14 residues. Trimming took off 0 bases at V and 13 bases at J, with 15 bases between the two ends. CDR3 amino acids: CATSDLNVPGRIYF. The CDR3 region has the DNA TGTGCCACCAGTGATTTGAACGTCCCGGGTAGGATATATTTT.

This chain joins TRBV5-6 and TRBJ1-2, with TRBD1 as a possible D gene (5 bases). This CDR3 is built from 13 residues. Trimming removed 4 bases from V and 6 bases from J, with 13 bases in between. CDR1 is SGHDT, CDR2 YYEEEE, per germline. The CDR3 region is CASSLGVFNGYTF. The CDR3, as DNA: TGTGCCAGCAGCCTAGGGGTATTCAATGGCTACACCTTC.

This clone has just a few counts. This CDR3 reads CASREVASATQYF. CDR3 nucleotides: TGTGCCAGCAGGGAAGTCGCGTCGGCGACCCAGTACTTC. The V gene is TRBV25-1, the J gene TRBJ2-5; D is unclear. This CDR3 is 13 amino acids long. Trimming took 6 bases from V and 7 from J, leaving 15 bases between them. In germline, CDR1 is MGHDK, CDR2 SYGVNS.

This sequence joins TRBV3-1 (or the pseudogene TRBV3-2) and TRBJ2-1; D possibly corresponds to TRBD1 (6 bases). CDR1 and CDR2 (germline): LGHDT, YNNKEL (reference sequence). The V and J ends lost 4 bases and 8 bases respectively, with 15 bases between them. The CDR3 consists of 14 residues. CDR3 coding DNA: TGTGCCAGCAGCCTCGCCGGTGGGGGCGATGAGCAGTTCTTC. This codes for CASSLAGGGDEQFF.

This clone occurred once. The J gene is TRBJ2-2, the V gene TRBV27, with 8 bases matching TRBD1. Looked up from germline, CDR1 is MNHEY and CDR2 is SMNVEV (reference sequence). The CDR3 has 16 amino acids. Germline trimming cut 6 bases from V and 0 bases from J; bases unmatched to any gene: 6. The DNA of the CDR3 is TGTGCCAGCAGAGTTCAGGGGGCCGCGAACACCGGGGAGCTGTTTTTT. Its translation: CASRVQGAANTGELFF.

The chain is built from TRBV5-5 and TRBJ1-6, with D possibly matching TRBD1 (5 bases). V was pared by 1 base and J by 0 bases, with 17 bases between. The CDR3 has 19 amino acids. Looked up from germline, CDR1 is SGHKS and CDR2 is YYEKEE (reference sequence). CDR3 amino acids: CASSLRLRASSSYNSPLHF. For the CDR3, the DNA is TGTGCCAGCAGCTTGAGGCTCAGGGCCAGCAGCTCCTATAATTCACCCCTCCACTTT.

The V call is TRBV7-2, the J call TRBJ1-3, with TRBD1 as a possible D gene (5 bases). V was clipped by 0 bases and J by 1 base, with 7 bases between them. This CDR3 is built from 15 residues. Germline V CDR1 and CDR2: SGHTA, FQGNSA. The CDR3 sequence is CASSLAAGSGNTIYF. Here the CDR3 DNA reads TGTGCCAGCAGCTTAGCTGCAGGGTCTGGAAACACCATATATTTT.

The chain uses TRBV4-1 and TRBJ2-5, with D possibly called TRBD1 or TRBD2 (7 bases each). This CDR3 comprises 15 residues. Germline V gene sequence: CDR1 MGHRA, CDR2 YSYEKL. V shed 1 base and J shed 5 bases, with 14 bases lying between them. The CDR3 spells CASSQGDREGETQYF. The DNA for the CDR3 is TGCGCCAGCAGCCAAGGAGACAGGGAGGGGGAGACCCAGTACTTC.

The gene calls are TRBV24-1 and TRBJ2-1; D gene uncertain. Between the trimmed V and J ends, which lost 4 bases and 2 bases, there was a span of 14 bases. Germline V gives CDR1 KGHDR, CDR2 SFDVKD. This CDR3 contains 16 residues. The CDR3 region is CATSDRRIETYNEQFF. The CDR3, as DNA: TGTGCCACCAGTGACCGTCGGATCGAGACCTACAATGAGCAGTTCTTC.

This rearrangement joins TRBV4-3 to TRBJ1-3, with D possibly being TRBD1 (6 bases). V lost 4 bases, J lost 0 bases, and 13 bases lay in between. CDR3 size: 16 residues. CDR1 and CDR2 from the germline V gene are LGHNA and YSLEER. The CDR3 DNA is TGCGCCAGCAGCCCAGAGACAGGCTTCTCTGGAAACACCATATATTTT. This translates into CASSPETGFSGNTIYF.

The V gene is TRBV30, the J gene TRBJ2-3; the match to TRBD1 covers 8 bases. The J segment lost 5 bases and the V segment lost 3 bases, leaving 10 bases of the junction unmatched. The CDR3 has 15 amino acids. Germline values: CDR1 GTSNPN, CDR2 SVGIG (reference sequence). The CDR3 region has the DNA TGTGCCTGGAGCCAGCGGACAGGGCGGGGAGATACGCAGTATTTT. Translated: CAWSQRTGRGDTQYF.

The V call is TRBV6-4, the J call TRBJ2-2, with 12 bases fitting TRBD2. V lost 3 bases to trimming and J lost 1 base; unmatched junction nucleotides: 3. The CDR3 contains 17 residues. Germline values: CDR1 MRHNA, CDR2 SNTAGT. The CDR3 region has the DNA TGTGCCAGCAGTGAGGAGGGACTAGCGGGGAACACCGGGGAGCTGTTTTTT. Its translation is CASSEEGLAGNTGELFF.

This chain joins TRBV24-1 and TRBJ1-5; 7 bases line up with TRBD1. Germline V gene lookup returns CDR1 KGHDR and CDR2 SFDVKD. The junction had 9 bases not matched to a gene; V was cut back by 11 bases and J by 3 bases. This CDR3 is built from 14 residues. The CDR3 spells CAIGDSINNQPQHF. CDR3 coding DNA: TGTGCCATCGGGGACAGCATTAACAATCAGCCCCAGCATTTT.

V and J are TRBV6-6 and TRBJ2-6; no clear D. The V and J ends lost 2 bases and 0 bases respectively, with 2 bases between them. Germline CDR1 reads MNHNY; CDR2 reads SVGAGI (reference sequence). This CDR3 is built from 14 residues. The CDR3 is CASSYSSGANVLTF. DNA for the CDR3: TGTGCCAGCAGTTACAGCTCTGGGGCCAACGTCCTGACTTTC.